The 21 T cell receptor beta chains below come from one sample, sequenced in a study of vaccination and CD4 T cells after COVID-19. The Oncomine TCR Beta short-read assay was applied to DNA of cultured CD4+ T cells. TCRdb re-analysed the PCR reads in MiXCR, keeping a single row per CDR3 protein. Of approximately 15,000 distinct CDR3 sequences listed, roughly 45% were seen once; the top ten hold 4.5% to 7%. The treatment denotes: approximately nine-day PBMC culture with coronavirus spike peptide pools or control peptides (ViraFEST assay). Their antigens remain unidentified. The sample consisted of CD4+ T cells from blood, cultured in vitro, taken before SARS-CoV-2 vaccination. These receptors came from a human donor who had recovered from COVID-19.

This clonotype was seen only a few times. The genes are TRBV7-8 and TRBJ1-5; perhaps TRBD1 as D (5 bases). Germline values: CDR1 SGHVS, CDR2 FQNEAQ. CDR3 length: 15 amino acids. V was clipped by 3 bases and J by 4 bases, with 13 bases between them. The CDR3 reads CASSLSDSLNQPQHF. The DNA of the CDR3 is TGTGCCAGCAGCTTGTCCGACAGCCTGAATCAGCCCCAGCATTTT.

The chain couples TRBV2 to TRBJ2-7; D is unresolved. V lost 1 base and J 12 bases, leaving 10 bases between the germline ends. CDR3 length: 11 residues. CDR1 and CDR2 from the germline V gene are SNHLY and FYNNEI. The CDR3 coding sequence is TGTGCCAGCAGTGAAGTGGGAAGGCGGTACTTC. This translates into CASSEVGRRYF.

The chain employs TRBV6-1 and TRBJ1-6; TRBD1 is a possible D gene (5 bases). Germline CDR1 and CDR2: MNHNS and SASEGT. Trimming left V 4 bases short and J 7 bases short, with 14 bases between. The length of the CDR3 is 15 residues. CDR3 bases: TGTGCCAGCAGTGGCGGGGGGGGATACAATTCACCCCTCCACTTT. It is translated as CASSGGGGYNSPLHF.

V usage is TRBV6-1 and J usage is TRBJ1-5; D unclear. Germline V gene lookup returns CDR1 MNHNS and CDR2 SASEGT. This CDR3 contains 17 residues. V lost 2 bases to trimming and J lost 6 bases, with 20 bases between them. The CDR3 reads CASSERESWAAAQPQHF. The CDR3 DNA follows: TGTGCCAGCAGTGAAAGGGAAAGTTGGGCGGCCGCTCAGCCCCAGCATTTT.

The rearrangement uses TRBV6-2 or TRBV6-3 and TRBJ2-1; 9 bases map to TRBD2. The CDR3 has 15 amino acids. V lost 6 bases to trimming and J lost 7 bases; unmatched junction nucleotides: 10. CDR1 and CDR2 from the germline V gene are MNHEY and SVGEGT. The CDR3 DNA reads TGTGCCAGCAGGACTGTAGCGGGGGCGCGGAATGAGCAGTTCTTC. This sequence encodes CASRTVAGARNEQFF.

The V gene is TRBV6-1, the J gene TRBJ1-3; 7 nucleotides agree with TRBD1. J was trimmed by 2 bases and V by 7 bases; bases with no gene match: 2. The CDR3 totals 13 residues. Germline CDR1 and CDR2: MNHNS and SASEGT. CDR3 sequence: CASNDRAGNTIYF. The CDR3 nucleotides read TGTGCCAGCAATGACAGGGCTGGAAACACCATATATTTT.

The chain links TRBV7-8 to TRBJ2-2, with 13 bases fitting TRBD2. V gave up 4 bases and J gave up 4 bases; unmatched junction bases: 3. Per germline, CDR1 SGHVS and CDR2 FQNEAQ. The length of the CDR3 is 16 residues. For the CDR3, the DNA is TGTGCCAGCAGCTCGGGACTAGCGGGGCTCACCGGGGAGCTGTTTTTT. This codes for CASSSGLAGLTGELFF.

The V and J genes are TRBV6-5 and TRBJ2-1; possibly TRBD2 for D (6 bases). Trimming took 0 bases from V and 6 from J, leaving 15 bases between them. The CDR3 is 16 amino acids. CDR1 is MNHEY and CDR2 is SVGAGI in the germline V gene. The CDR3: CASSYSIGGTFNEQFF. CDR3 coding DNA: TGTGCCAGCAGTTACTCAATCGGGGGAACTTTCAATGAGCAGTTCTTC.

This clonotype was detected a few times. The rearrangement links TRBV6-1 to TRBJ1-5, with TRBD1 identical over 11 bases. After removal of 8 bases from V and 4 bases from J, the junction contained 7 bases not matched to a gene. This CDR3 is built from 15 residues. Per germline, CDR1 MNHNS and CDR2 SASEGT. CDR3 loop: CASRGQGARNQPQHF. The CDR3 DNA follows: TGTGCCAGCCGAGGACAGGGGGCTCGAAATCAGCCCCAGCATTTT.

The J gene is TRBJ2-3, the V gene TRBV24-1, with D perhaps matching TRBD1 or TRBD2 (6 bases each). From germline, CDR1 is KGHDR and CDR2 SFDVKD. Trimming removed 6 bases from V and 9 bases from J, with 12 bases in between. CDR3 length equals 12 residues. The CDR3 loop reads CATSPEGVTQYF. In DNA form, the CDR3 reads TGTGCCACCAGTCCGGAGGGGGTCACGCAGTATTTT.

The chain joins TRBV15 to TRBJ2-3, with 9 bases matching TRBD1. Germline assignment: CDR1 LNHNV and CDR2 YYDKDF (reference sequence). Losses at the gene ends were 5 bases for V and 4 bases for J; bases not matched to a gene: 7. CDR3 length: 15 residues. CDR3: CATSRGQGGADTQYF. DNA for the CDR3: TGTGCCACCAGCCGGGGACAGGGAGGTGCAGATACGCAGTATTTT.

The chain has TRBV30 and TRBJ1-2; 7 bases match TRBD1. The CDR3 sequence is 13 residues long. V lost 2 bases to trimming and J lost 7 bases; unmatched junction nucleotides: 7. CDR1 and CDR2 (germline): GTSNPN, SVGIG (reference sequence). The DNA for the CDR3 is TGTGCCTGGAGTCCCGGGACAGCCCTTGGCTACACCTTC. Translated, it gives CAWSPGTALGYTF. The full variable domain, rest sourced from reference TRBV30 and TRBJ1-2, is SQTIHQWPATLVQPVGSPLSLECTVEGTSNPNLYWYRQAAGRGLQLLFYSVGIGQISSEVPQNLSASRPQDRQFILSSKKLLLSDSGFYLCAWSPGTALGYTFGSGTRLTVV.

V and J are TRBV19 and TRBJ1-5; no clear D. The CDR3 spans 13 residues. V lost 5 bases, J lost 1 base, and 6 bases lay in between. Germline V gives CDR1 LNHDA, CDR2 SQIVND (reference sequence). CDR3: CASSEGSNQPQHF. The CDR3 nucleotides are TGTGCCAGTAGTGAGGGAAGCAATCAGCCCCAGCATTTT.

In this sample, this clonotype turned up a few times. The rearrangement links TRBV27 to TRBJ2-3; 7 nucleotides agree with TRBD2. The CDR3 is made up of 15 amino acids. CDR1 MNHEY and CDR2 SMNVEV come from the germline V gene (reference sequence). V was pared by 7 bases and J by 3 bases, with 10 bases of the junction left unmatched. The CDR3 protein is CASISAQGGTDTQYF. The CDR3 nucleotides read TGTGCCAGCATCAGTGCGCAGGGAGGGACAGATACGCAGTATTTT.

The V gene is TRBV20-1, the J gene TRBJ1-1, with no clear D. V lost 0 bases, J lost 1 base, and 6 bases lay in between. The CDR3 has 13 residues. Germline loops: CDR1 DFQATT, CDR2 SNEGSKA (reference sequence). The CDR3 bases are TGCAGTGCTAGAGATCCCTGGAACACTGAAGCTTTCTTT. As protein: CSARDPWNTEAFF.

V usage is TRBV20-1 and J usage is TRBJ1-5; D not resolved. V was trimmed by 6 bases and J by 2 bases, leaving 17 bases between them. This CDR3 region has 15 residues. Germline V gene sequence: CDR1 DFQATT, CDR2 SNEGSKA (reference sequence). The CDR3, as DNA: TGCAGTGCCTCTCTCGGACCGGGAGGCAATCAGCCCCAGCATTTT. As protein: CSASLGPGGNQPQHF.

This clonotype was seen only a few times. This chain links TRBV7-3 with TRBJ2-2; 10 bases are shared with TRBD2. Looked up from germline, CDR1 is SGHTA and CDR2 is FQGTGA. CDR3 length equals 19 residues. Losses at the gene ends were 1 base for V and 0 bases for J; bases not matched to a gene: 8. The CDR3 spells CASSLRASGSYANTGELFF. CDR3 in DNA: TGTGCCAGCAGCTTAAGGGCTAGCGGGAGTTACGCGAACACCGGGGAGCTGTTTTTT.

Written as DNA, the CDR3 is TGTGCCACCAGTGATTATCATACAGGGAACACCGGGGAGCTGTTTTTT. Protein: CATSDYHTGNTGELFF. The chain is built from TRBV24-1 and TRBJ2-2; maybe TRBD1 (5 bases). Germline CDR1 and CDR2: KGHDR and SFDVKD. The length of the CDR3 is 16 residues. V lost 2 bases and J lost 1, with 10 bases in between.

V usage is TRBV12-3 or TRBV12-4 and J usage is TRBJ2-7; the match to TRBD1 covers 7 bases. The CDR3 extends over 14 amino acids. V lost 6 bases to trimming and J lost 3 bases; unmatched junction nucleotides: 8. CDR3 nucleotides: TGTGCCAGCAGATCGACAGGGCTCTACTACGAGCAGTACTTC. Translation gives CASRSTGLYYEQYF.

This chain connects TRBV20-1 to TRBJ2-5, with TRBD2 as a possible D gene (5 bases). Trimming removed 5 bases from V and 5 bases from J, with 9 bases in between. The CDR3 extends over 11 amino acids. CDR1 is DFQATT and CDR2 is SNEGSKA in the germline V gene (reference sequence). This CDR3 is CSASTGETQYF. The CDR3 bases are TGCAGTGCTTCGACGGGGGAGACCCAGTACTTC.

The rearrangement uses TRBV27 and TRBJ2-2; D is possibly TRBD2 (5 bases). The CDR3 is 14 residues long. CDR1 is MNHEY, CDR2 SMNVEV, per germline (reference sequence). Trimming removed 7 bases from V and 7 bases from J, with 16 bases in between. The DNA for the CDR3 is TGTGCCAGCACCCCCTGGAGTGAGGGCGGGGAGCTGTTTTTT. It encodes CASTPWSEGGELFF.